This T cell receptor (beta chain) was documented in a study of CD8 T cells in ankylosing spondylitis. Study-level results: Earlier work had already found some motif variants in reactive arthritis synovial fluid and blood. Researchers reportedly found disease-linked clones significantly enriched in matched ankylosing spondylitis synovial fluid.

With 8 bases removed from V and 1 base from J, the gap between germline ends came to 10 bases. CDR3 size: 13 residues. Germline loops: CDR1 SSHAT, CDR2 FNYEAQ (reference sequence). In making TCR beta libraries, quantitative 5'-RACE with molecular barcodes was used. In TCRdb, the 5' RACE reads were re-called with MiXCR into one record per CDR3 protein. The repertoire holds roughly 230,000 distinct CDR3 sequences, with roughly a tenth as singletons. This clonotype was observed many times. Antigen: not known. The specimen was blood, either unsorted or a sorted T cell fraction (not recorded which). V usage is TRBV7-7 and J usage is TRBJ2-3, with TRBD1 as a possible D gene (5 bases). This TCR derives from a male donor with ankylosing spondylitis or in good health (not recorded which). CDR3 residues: CASGADRTDTQYF. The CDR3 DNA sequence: TGTGCCAGCGGGGCGGACCGCACAGATACGCAGTATTTT.